A few counts support the clone carrying this T cell receptor beta chain. This specimen comes from a study of memory CD4+ T cells and cytomegalovirus serostatus. Clones were sequenced by immunoSEQ multiplex PCR, and TCRdb holds only the in-frame ones, with some missing. Among almost 45,000 clones listed, 79% were seen once. In germline, CDR1 is MNHNS, CDR2 SASEGT. Trimming removed 5 bases from V and 0 bases from J, with 5 bases in between. The CDR3 loop spans 13 amino acids. The sort gate was single viable CD3+CD4+CD8-CD45RO+ cells for memory CD4+ T cells. The material sequenced was memory CD4+ T cells from blood. The gene calls are TRBV6-1 and TRBJ1-3; D not certain. The receptor was derived from an adult in good health and CMV-seronegative. CDR3: CASSQDSGNTIYF. The CDR3 DNA reads TGTGCCAGCAGTCAGGACTCTGGAAACACCATATATTTT.